This TCR beta chain was recorded in a study of molecular identifiers for immune sequencing clone quantification. In TCRdb, the PCR reads were re-called with MiXCR into one record per CDR3 protein. The sample shows 550,000 to 750,000 distinct CDR3 sequences, 15% to 20% of them seen only once. The CDR3 length is 15 residues. About this clonotype: Given a much more abundant clone one base away, this may be a read error.

The sample was naive CD8+ T cells from blood, with Jurkat cell RNA spiked in. The subset denotes: FACS-sorted CD8+CD4-CCR7+CD45RA+ naive T cells. The TCR sequence derives from a human donor in good health. Some libraries in this study had Jurkat cell RNA spiked in. The gene calls are TRBV23-1 and TRBJ1-5; D is unclear. TRBV23-1 is an ORF for which the function is uncertain. The CDR3 here is CASSQSQVHNQLQHF. Here the CDR3 DNA reads TGCGCCAGCAGTCAATCACAAGTTCACAATCAGCTCCAGCATTTT.